This is a list of T cell receptor beta chains from one sample in a study of OX40 agonist ivuxolimab in advanced cancers. Only in-frame clones appear in the TCRdb table, and some are missing; sequencing was by immunoSEQ multiplex PCR. The sample shows more than 40,000 clones, 88% of them seen only once. Specimen: CD4+ or CD8+ T cells sorted from blood, collected in a trial of the OX40 agonist ivuxolimab. The source is an adult with an advanced solid tumor such as melanoma, head and neck, liver or kidney cancer. Both conserved end residues are part of each CDR3. The D gene is left open where the match is weak. For some rows the clone size is stated as once, few or many, or as a class when expanded; others skip it.

v_call: TRBV5-6
clone_size: -
j_call: TRBJ1-5
d_call: TRBD1
cdr3_nt: TGTGCCAGCAGTATGACAGGGTACAATCAGCCCCAGCATTTT
cdr3_aa: CASSMTGYNQPQHF

v_call: TRBV19
clone_size: -
j_call: TRBJ2-1
d_call: -
cdr3_nt: TGTGCCAGTAGTATAGATCGTGATGTTGGGCTGCGGCAGTTCTTC
cdr3_aa: CASSIDRDVGLRQFF

v_call: TRBV11-2
clone_size: -
j_call: TRBJ2-3
d_call: -
cdr3_nt: TGTGCCAGCAGCTTAAACCACCCAGATACGCAGTATTTT
cdr3_aa: CASSLNHPDTQYF

v_call: TRBV7-3
clone_size: -
j_call: TRBJ2-1
d_call: -
cdr3_nt: TGTGCCAGCAGCACTAACAAGTACAATGAGCAGTTCTTC
cdr3_aa: CASSTNKYNEQFF

v_call: TRBV19
clone_size: -
j_call: TRBJ2-5
d_call: TRBD1
cdr3_nt: TGTGCCAGTAGTATAGGGACAGGGACTGAGACCCAGTACTTC
cdr3_aa: CASSIGTGTETQYF

v_call: TRBV16
clone_size: -
j_call: TRBJ1-4
d_call: TRBD1
cdr3_nt: TGTGCCAGCAGCCTACAGGGGGAAAAACTGTTTTTT
cdr3_aa: CASSLQGEKLFF

v_call: TRBV30
clone_size: -
j_call: TRBJ2-2
d_call: -
cdr3_nt: TGTGCCTGGAGTGTAGCCATTAAGGGCACCGGGGAGCTGTTTTTT
cdr3_aa: CAWSVAIKGTGELFF

v_call: TRBV15
clone_size: -
j_call: TRBJ1-5
d_call: -
cdr3_nt: TGTGCCACCAGCAGAGACGAGGGCCCGAAGGGTCAGCCCCAGCATTTT
cdr3_aa: CATSRDEGPKGQPQHF

v_call: TRBV6-5
clone_size: few
j_call: TRBJ2-1
d_call: TRBD1
cdr3_nt: TGTGCCAGCAGTTTGAATCGACAGGGCCATGAGCAGTTCTTC
cdr3_aa: CASSLNRQGHEQFF

v_call: TRBV4-3
clone_size: -
j_call: TRBJ2-5
d_call: -
cdr3_nt: TGCGCCAGCAGCCAAGAGAGATCCAGGGGTGGGGAGACCCAGTACTTC
cdr3_aa: CASSQERSRGGETQYF

v_call: TRBV7-2
clone_size: few
j_call: TRBJ2-2
d_call: -
cdr3_nt: TGTGCCAGCAGCTTTTTTGGCTCAGCCGGGGAGCTGTTTTTT
cdr3_aa: CASSFFGSAGELFF

v_call: TRBV6-5
clone_size: few
j_call: TRBJ1-5
d_call: -
cdr3_nt: TGTGCCAGCAGTTCAAAGGGCAGCAATCAGCCCCAGCATTTT
cdr3_aa: CASSSKGSNQPQHF

v_call: TRBV18
clone_size: -
j_call: TRBJ1-2
d_call: -
cdr3_nt: TGTGCCAGCTCACCAATTGTGGGGAACAACTATGGCTACACCTTC
cdr3_aa: CASSPIVGNNYGYTF

v_call: TRBV11-2
clone_size: -
j_call: TRBJ1-1
d_call: TRBD1
cdr3_nt: TGTGCCAGCAGCTTAGGGAGACAGGGTTGGGGGGACACTGAAGCTTTCTTT
cdr3_aa: CASSLGRQGWGDTEAFF

v_call: TRBV4-2
clone_size: -
j_call: TRBJ2-2
d_call: -
cdr3_nt: TGTGCCAGCAGCCAAGATTTAACTTACACCGGGGAGCTGTTTTTT
cdr3_aa: CASSQDLTYTGELFF

v_call: TRBV30
clone_size: -
j_call: TRBJ1-5
d_call: -
cdr3_nt: TGTGCCTGGAGTGCCCAACTTGGGGGTAATCAGCCCCAGCATTTT
cdr3_aa: CAWSAQLGGNQPQHF

v_call: TRBV7-2
clone_size: -
j_call: TRBJ2-7
d_call: TRBD1
cdr3_nt: TGTGCCAGCAGCTCCTCAAGACAGGGAGCCTACGAGCAGTACTTC
cdr3_aa: CASSSSRQGAYEQYF

v_call: TRBV19
clone_size: -
j_call: TRBJ1-5
d_call: -
cdr3_nt: TGTGCCAGTAGCGGGGCGTGGGGGCAGCCCCAGCATTTT
cdr3_aa: CASSGAWGQPQHF

v_call: TRBV7-3
clone_size: -
j_call: TRBJ2-2
d_call: TRBD2
cdr3_nt: TGTGCCAGCAGCGTACTAGCGGGAGGGCCTTACAGCGGGGAGCTGTTTTTT
cdr3_aa: CASSVLAGGPYSGELFF

v_call: TRBV5-1
clone_size: -
j_call: TRBJ2-1
d_call: TRBD2
cdr3_nt: TGCGCCAGCAGCTTGCCCGAAACTAGCGGAGCATACAATGAGCAGTTCTTC
cdr3_aa: CASSLPETSGAYNEQFF

v_call: TRBV28
clone_size: -
j_call: TRBJ2-3
d_call: -
cdr3_nt: TGTGCCAGCTCGGAGCTCGACGATACGCAGTATTTT
cdr3_aa: CASSELDDTQYF

v_call: TRBV5-1
clone_size: once
j_call: TRBJ2-5
d_call: -
cdr3_nt: TGCGCCAGCAGCTTTGATGGGGCAAGGGGCCAAGAGACCCAGTACTTC
cdr3_aa: CASSFDGARGQETQYF

v_call: TRBV2
clone_size: few
j_call: TRBJ1-5
d_call: -
cdr3_nt: TGTGCCAGCAGTACGCTCAATCAGCCCCAGCATTTT
cdr3_aa: CASSTLNQPQHF

v_call: TRBV13
clone_size: once
j_call: TRBJ2-1
d_call: TRBD2
cdr3_nt: TGTGCCAGCAGCTTAGTGCCTAGCGGAGATTACAATGAGCAGTTCTTC
cdr3_aa: CASSLVPSGDYNEQFF

v_call: TRBV7-7
clone_size: -
j_call: TRBJ2-3
d_call: -
cdr3_nt: TGTGCCAGCAGCTCAATCCCGGGGGGCGAAGATACGCAGTATTTT
cdr3_aa: CASSSIPGGEDTQYF

v_call: TRBV27
clone_size: -
j_call: TRBJ1-1
d_call: -
cdr3_nt: TGTGCCAGCAGTCTCAGGGAAGGAAGCACTGAAGCTTTCTTT
cdr3_aa: CASSLREGSTEAFF

v_call: TRBV6-1
clone_size: -
j_call: TRBJ1-4
d_call: TRBD1
cdr3_nt: TGTGCCAGCAGTGCCCCACAGGGGGTGAAGGAAAAACTGTTTTTT
cdr3_aa: CASSAPQGVKEKLFF

v_call: TRBV5-1
clone_size: -
j_call: TRBJ2-5
d_call: -
cdr3_nt: TGCGCCAGCAGCTGGAGCGGACAGCAGCAAGAGACCCAGTACTTC
cdr3_aa: CASSWSGQQQETQYF